Below, 3 T cell receptor beta chains from the same sample are listed, as sequenced in a study of blood T cells in healthy people across ages (dated by TCRdb to 2014 to 2015). Library preparation used 5' RACE. Sequencing used an Illumina HiSeq 2500. A second PCR of 7 to 11 cycles was run with a J-beta primer mix and a sample-barcoded 5' primer. The raw public data were reprocessed by TCRdb itself: fastp quality trimming at Q25, MiXCR clonotype calling, in-frame beta chains only. Here each entry gathers all rows of one CDR3 protein and keeps the most common genes and DNA. The sample table holds nearly 800,000 distinct CDR3 sequences, of which roughly three fifths were seen once. The ten largest account for about a quarter of the sample. The material sequenced was blood. These receptors were taken from a man aged 35 to 55 in good health.

This chain joins TRBV7-2 and TRBJ2-5; D not certain. The CDR3 covers 13 residues. The V end was cut by 5 bases, the J end by 3 bases, with 10 bases between. Per the germline V gene, CDR1 is SGHTA and CDR2 is FQGNSA. This chain's CDR3 is CASSPLAEETQYF. The CDR3 bases are TGTGCCAGCAGCCCACTTGCGGAAGAGACCCAGTACTTC. Filled out from reference TRBV7-2 and TRBJ2-5, the complete variable domain reads GAGVSQSPSNKVTEKGKDVELRCDPISGHTALYWYRQSLGQGLEFLIYFQGNSAPDKSGLPSDRFSAERTGGSVSTLTIQRTQQEDSAVYLCASSPLAEETQYFGPGTRLLVL.

The chain uses TRBV28 and TRBJ2-3; D is perhaps TRBD1 (7 bases). Germline V gene sequence: CDR1 MDHEN, CDR2 SYDVKM. The CDR3 runs 16 residues. V lost 2 bases and J lost 2, with 14 bases in between. Written as DNA, the CDR3 is TGTGCCAGCAGTTTACGGGAGACAGGGTTCACAGATACGCAGTATTTT. This gives the protein CASSLRETGFTDTQYF.

The J gene is TRBJ2-3, the V gene TRBV29-1; 8 positions agree with TRBD1. This CDR3 has 15 residues. J was trimmed by 6 bases and V by 6 bases; bases with no gene match: 14. Germline V gene lookup returns CDR1 SQVTM and CDR2 ANQGSEA. The CDR3: CSVLGQGFRADTQYF. In DNA form, the CDR3 reads TGCAGCGTCCTAGGACAGGGATTTCGCGCGGATACGCAGTATTTT.